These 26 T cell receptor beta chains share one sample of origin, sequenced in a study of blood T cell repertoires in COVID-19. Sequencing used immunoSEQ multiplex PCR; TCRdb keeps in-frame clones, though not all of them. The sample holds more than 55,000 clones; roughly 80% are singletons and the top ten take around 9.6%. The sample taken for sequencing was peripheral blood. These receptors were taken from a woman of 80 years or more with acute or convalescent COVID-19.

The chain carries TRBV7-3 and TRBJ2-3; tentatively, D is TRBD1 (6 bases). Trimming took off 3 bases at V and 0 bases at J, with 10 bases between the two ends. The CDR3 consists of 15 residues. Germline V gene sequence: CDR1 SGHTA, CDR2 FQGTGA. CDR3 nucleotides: TGTGCCAGCAGCTTGACAGGAACTAGCACAGATACGCAGTATTTT. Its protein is CASSLTGTSTDTQYF.

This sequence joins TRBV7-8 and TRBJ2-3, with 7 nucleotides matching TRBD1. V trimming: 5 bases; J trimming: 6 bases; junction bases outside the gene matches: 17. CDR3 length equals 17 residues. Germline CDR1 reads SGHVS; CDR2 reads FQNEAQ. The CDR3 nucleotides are TGTGCCAGCAGCCTTCGCCCCGGGACAGCAAATAGGGATACGCAGTATTTT. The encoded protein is CASSLRPGTANRDTQYF.

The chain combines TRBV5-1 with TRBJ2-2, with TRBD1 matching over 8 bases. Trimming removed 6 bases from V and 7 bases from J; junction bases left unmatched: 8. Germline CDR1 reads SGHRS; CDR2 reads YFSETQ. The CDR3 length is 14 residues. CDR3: CASNEAGTGGELFF. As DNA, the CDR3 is TGCGCCAGCAACGAAGCCGGGACAGGCGGGGAGCTGTTTTTT.

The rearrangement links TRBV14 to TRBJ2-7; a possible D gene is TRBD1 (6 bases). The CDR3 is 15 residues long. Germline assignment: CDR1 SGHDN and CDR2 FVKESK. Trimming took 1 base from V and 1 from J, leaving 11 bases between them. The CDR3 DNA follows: TGTGCCAGCAGCCAAGGTAACAGGGCATCCTACGAGCAGTACTTC. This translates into CASSQGNRASYEQYF.

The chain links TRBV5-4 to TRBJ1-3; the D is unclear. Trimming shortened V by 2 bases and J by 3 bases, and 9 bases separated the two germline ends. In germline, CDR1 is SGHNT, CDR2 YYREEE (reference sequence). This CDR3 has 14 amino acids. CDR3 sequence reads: CASSLIGGGNTIYF. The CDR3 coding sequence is TGTGCCAGCAGCTTAATAGGAGGTGGAAACACCATATATTTT. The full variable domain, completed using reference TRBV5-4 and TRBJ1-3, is ETGVTQSPTHLIKTRGQQVTLRCSSQSGHNTVSWYQQALGQGPQFIFQYYREEENGRGNFPPRFSGLQFPNYSSELNVNALELDDSALYLCASSLIGGGNTIYFGEGSWLTVV.

CDR3 loop: CASTSSRLAVSNEQFF. The CDR3 nucleotides read TGTGCCAGCACCTCTTCCCGACTAGCGGTCTCCAATGAGCAGTTCTTC. The chain employs TRBV2 and TRBJ2-1; 9 positions match TRBD2. Looked up from germline, CDR1 is SNHLY and CDR2 is FYNNEI. V was pared by 7 bases and J by 6 bases, with 13 bases of the junction left unmatched. The CDR3 is made up of 16 amino acids.

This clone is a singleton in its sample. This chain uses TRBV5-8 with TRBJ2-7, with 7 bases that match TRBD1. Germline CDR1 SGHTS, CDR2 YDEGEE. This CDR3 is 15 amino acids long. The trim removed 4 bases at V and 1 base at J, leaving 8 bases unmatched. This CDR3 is CASSPLGTVSYEQYF. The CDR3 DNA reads TGTGCCAGCAGCCCCCTGGGGACAGTTTCCTACGAGCAGTACTTC.

CDR3 sequence reads: CASSLTGQSNQPQHF. Written as DNA, the CDR3 is TGTGCCAGCAGCTTGACCGGACAGAGCAATCAGCCCCAGCATTTT. The rearrangement joins TRBV11-2 to TRBJ1-5; the D gene is possibly TRBD1 (6 bases). Germline CDR1 and CDR2: SGHAT and FQNNGV. The germline V and J ends were trimmed by 3 bases and 1 base, with 10 bases remaining between them. CDR3 length equals 15 residues.

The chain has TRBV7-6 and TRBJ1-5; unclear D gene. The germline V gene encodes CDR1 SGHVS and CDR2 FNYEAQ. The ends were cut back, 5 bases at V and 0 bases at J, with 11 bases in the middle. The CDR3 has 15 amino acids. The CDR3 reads CASSLGSNSNQPQHF. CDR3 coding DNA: TGTGCCAGCAGCCTGGGGAGTAATAGCAATCAGCCCCAGCATTTT.

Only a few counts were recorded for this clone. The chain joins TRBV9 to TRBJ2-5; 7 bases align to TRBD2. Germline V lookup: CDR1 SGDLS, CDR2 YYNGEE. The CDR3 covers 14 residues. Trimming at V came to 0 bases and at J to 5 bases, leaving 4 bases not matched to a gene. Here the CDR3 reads CASSVVEGGETQYF. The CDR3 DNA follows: TGTGCCAGCAGCGTAGTGGAGGGAGGGGAGACCCAGTACTTC.

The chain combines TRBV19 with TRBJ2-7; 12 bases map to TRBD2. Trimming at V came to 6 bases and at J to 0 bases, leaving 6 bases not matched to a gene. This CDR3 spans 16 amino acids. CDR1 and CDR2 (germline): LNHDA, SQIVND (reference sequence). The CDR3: CASRDASGGASYEQYF. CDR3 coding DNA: TGTGCCAGTAGAGATGCTAGCGGGGGGGCCTCCTACGAGCAGTACTTC. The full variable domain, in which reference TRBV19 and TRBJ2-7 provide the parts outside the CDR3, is DGGITQSPKYLFRKEGQNVTLSCEQNLNHDAMYWYRQDPGQGLRLIYYSQIVNDFQKGDIAEGYSVSREKKESFPLTVTSAQKNPTAFYLCASRDASGGASYEQYFGPGTRLTVT.

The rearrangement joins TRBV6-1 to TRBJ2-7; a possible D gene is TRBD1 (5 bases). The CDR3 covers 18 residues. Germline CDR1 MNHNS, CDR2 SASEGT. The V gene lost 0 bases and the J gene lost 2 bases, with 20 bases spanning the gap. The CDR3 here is CASSEAGRLGRSTYEQYF. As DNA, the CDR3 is TGTGCCAGCAGTGAAGCGGGGCGGCTGGGCAGGAGCACCTACGAGCAGTACTTC.

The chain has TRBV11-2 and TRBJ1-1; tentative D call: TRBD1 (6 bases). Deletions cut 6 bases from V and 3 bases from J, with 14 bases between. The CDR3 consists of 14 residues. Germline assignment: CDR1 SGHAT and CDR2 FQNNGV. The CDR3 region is CASRNDRSYTEAFF. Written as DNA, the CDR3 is TGTGCCAGCAGAAATGACAGGTCCTACACTGAAGCTTTCTTT.

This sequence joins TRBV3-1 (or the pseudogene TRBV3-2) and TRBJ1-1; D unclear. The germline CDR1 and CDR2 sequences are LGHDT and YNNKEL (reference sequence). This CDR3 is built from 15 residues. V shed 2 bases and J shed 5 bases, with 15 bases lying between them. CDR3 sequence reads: CASSQHPGAGTEAFF. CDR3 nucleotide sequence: TGTGCCAGCAGCCAACACCCCGGAGCCGGGACTGAAGCTTTCTTT.

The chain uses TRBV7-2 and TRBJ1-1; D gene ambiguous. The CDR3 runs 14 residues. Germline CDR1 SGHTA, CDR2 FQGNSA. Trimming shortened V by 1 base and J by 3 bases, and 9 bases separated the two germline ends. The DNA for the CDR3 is TGTGCCAGCAGCTTAGTCAACAGATACACTGAAGCTTTCTTT. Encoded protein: CASSLVNRYTEAFF. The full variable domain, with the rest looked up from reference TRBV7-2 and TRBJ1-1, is GAGVSQSPSNKVTEKGKDVELRCDPISGHTALYWYRQSLGQGLEFLIYFQGNSAPDKSGLPSDRFSAERTGGSVSTLTIQRTQQEDSAVYLCASSLVNRYTEAFFGQGTRLTVV.

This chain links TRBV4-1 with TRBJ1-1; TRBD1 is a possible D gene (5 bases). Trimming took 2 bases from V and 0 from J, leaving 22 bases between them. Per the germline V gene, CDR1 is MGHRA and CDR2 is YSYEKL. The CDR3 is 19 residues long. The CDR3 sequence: CASSQPRRDLVNLNTEAFF. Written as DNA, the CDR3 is TGCGCCAGCAGCCAACCGAGGCGGGACCTGGTAAATTTGAACACTGAAGCTTTCTTT.

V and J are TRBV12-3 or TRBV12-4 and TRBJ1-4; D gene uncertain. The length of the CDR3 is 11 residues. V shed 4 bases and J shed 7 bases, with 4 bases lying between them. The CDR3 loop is CASSYGEKLFF. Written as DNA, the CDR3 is TGTGCCAGCAGTTACGGTGAAAAACTGTTTTTT.

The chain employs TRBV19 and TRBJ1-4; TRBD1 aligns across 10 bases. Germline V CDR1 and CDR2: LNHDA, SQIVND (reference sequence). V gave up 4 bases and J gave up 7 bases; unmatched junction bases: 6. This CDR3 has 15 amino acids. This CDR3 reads CASSSPGQGFEKLFF. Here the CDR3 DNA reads TGTGCCAGTAGTAGTCCGGGACAGGGGTTTGAAAAACTGTTTTTT.

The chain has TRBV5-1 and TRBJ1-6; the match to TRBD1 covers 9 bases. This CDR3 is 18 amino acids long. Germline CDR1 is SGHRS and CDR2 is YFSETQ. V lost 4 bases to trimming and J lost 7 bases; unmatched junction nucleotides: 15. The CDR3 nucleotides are TGCGCCAGCAGCCATGGGACAGGGCCCGCGCAGGGGAATTCACCCCTCCACTTT. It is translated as CASSHGTGPAQGNSPLHF.

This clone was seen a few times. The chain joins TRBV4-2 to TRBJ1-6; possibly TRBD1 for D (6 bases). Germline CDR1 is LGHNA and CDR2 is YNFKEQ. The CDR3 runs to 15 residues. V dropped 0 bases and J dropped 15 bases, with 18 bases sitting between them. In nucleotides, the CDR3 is TGTGCCAGCAGCCAAGAAAGGGCAGGGGTGTGGGTCCTCCACTTT. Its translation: CASSQERAGVWVLHF.

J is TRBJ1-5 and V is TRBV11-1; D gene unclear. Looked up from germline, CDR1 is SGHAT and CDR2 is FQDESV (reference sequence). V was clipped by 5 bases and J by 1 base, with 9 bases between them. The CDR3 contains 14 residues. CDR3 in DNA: TGTGCCAGCAGCGAGGGCTCCAGCAATCAGCCCCAGCATTTT. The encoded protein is CASSEGSSNQPQHF.

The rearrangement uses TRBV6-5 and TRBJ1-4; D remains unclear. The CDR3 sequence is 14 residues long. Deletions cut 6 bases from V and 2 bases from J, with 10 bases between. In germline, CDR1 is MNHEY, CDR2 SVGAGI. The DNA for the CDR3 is TGTGCCAGCAGCCTCGGTTGGACTAATGAAAAACTGTTTTTT. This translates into CASSLGWTNEKLFF.

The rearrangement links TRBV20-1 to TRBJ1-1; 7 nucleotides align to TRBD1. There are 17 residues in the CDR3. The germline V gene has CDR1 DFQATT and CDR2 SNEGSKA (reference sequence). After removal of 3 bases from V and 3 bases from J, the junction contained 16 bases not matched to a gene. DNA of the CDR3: TGCAGTGCTAGTCAATTAGGGGCAGGGGGAAGGTACACTGAAGCTTTCTTT. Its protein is CSASQLGAGGRYTEAFF.

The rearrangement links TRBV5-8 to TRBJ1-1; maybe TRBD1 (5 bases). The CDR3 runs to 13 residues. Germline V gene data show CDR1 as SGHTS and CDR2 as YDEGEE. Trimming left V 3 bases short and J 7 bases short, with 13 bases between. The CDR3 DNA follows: TGTGCCAGCAGCTGGGGGGTGGGCGTTGAAGCTTTCTTT. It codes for CASSWGVGVEAFF.

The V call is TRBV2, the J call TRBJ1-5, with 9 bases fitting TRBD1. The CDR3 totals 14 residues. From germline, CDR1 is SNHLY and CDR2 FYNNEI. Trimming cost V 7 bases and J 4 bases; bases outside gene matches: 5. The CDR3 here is CASTRQGVNQPQHF. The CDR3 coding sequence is TGTGCCAGCACGCGACAGGGGGTAAATCAGCCCCAGCATTTT. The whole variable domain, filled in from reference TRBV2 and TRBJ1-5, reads EPEVTQTPSHQVTQMGQEVILRCVPISNHLYFYWYRQILGQKVEFLVSFYNNEISEKSEIFDDQFSVERPDGSNFTLKIRSTKLEDSAMYFCASTRQGVNQPQHFGDGTRLSIL.

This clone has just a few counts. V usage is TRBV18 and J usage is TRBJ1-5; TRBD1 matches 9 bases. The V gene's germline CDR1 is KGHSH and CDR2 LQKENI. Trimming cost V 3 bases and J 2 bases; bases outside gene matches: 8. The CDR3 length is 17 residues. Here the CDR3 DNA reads TGTGCCAGCTCACCCCCTACAGGGGGCACGGGCAATCAGCCCCAGCATTTT. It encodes CASSPPTGGTGNQPQHF. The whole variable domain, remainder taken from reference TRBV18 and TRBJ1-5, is NAGVMQNPRHLVRRRGQEARLRCSPMKGHSHVYWYRQLPEEGLKFMVYLQKENIIDESGMPKERFSAEFPKEGPSILRIQQVVRGDSAAYFCASSPPTGGTGNQPQHFGDGTRLSIL.